What follows are 20 T cell receptor beta chains derived from one specimen sequenced in a study of PD-L1 blockade in urothelial cancer (dated 2017 in TCRdb). The receptor library was made with the immunoSEQ multiplex PCR assay. The clones in this table, taken by TCRdb from immuneACCESS, are in-frame only. Not every clone is retained; where verified, under half of the shortfall comes from an unresolved V gene, and the cause of the rest is unknown. This sample lists about 50,000 clones; roughly 86% were detected once. The ten largest clones represent 8.5% to 12% of the sample. The time point label on this specimen signifies: peripheral blood 6 weeks after treatment start. Sequences were derived from PBMCs, sampled around atezolizumab (anti-PD-L1) treatment. These receptors were obtained from a man in his sixties with urothelial cancer.

The chain carries TRBV5-1 and TRBJ2-7; 8 bases are a match to TRBD1. Germline V gene data show CDR1 as SGHRS and CDR2 as YFSETQ. CDR3 length equals 16 residues. V was pared by 0 bases and J by 6 bases, with 11 bases of the junction left unmatched. CDR3 region: CASSLVDVGQVGEQYF. As DNA, the CDR3 is TGCGCCAGCAGCTTGGTCGACGTGGGACAGGTAGGCGAGCAGTACTTC.

Details on this clone: A junction end diverges from the germline sequence, so it may reflect a read error. The V call is TRBV5-5, the J call TRBJ2-5, with D perhaps TRBD1 (6 bases). The CDR3 totals 14 residues. Germline-derived CDR1 and CDR2 are SGHKS and YYEKEE (reference sequence). CDR3 loop: CASGFTGQQETQYF. For the CDR3, the DNA is TGTGCCAGCGGCTTCACAGGGCAGCAAGAGACCCAGTACTTC. Looking up the rest from reference TRBV5-5 and TRBJ2-5 gives the full variable domain: DAGVTQSPTHLIKTRGQQVTLRCSPISGHKSVSWYQQVLGQGPQFIFQYYEKEERGRGNFPDRFSARQFPNYSSELNVNALLLGDSALYLCASGFTGQQETQYFGPGTRLLVL.

The J gene is TRBJ2-1, the V gene TRBV9, with D possibly matching TRBD1 (6 bases). This CDR3 region has 16 residues. Germline lookup yields CDR1 SGDLS and CDR2 YYNGEE. Trimming left V 0 bases short and J 4 bases short, with 14 bases between. This CDR3 is CASSVAYRVGYNEQFF. The CDR3 DNA reads as TGTGCCAGCAGCGTAGCCTACAGGGTGGGTTACAATGAGCAGTTCTTC.

The rearrangement links TRBV7-2 to TRBJ1-1; D call uncertain. CDR1 and CDR2 (germline): SGHTA, FQGNSA. V was trimmed by 4 bases and J by 6 bases, leaving 18 bases between them. The CDR3 is made up of 15 amino acids. The CDR3 here is CASSSPPTGIPEAFF. The CDR3 nucleotides are TGTGCCAGCAGCTCACCTCCTACGGGTATACCTGAAGCTTTCTTT.

The chain links TRBV28 to TRBJ2-3; D remains unclear. The CDR3 extends over 16 amino acids. Looked up from germline, CDR1 is MDHEN and CDR2 is SYDVKM. The V end lost 1 base, the J end lost 1 base, and 12 bases lay between the germline ends. CDR3 DNA sequence: TGTGCCAGCAGTTTATTCTTATCGGTAGGCACAGATACGCAGTATTTT. Protein sequence: CASSLFLSVGTDTQYF.

This chain links TRBV5-1 with TRBJ1-3; D is possibly TRBD1 (5 bases). The CDR3 is made up of 15 amino acids. In germline, CDR1 is SGHRS, CDR2 YFSETQ. Trimming took off 0 bases at V and 3 bases at J, with 10 bases between the two ends. The CDR3 nucleotides are TGCGCCAGCAGCTTGGACAGGATGAGTGGAAACACCATATATTTT. Translation gives CASSLDRMSGNTIYF.

The chain is built from TRBV5-1 and TRBJ2-5, with 10 bases identical to TRBD2. The CDR3 sequence is 16 residues long. After removal of 4 bases from V and 1 base from J, the junction contained 7 bases not matched to a gene. Germline CDR1 reads SGHRS; CDR2 reads YFSETQ. CDR3 DNA: TGCGCCAGCAGCCCTCGTAGCGGGGGGCCCCAAGAGACCCAGTACTTC. Translating gives CASSPRSGGPQETQYF.

The rearrangement joins TRBV5-1 to TRBJ2-2, with D unresolved. Trimming shortened V by 5 bases and J by 0 bases, and 14 bases separated the two germline ends. CDR3 length: 16 residues. Germline CDR1 is SGHRS and CDR2 is YFSETQ. The CDR3 protein is CASSPSSEPNTGELFF. For the CDR3, the DNA is TGCGCCAGCAGTCCGAGTTCGGAGCCGAACACCGGGGAGCTGTTTTTT.

This chain joins TRBV2 and TRBJ1-5; maybe TRBD1 (6 bases). Looked up from germline, CDR1 is SNHLY and CDR2 is FYNNEI. The CDR3 loop spans 14 amino acids. V was trimmed by 5 bases and J by 4 bases, leaving 12 bases between them. DNA of the CDR3: TGTGCCAGCAGTAACCTCAGGGGAAATCAGCCCCAGCATTTT. Amino acid sequence: CASSNLRGNQPQHF.

This chain joins TRBV11-2 and TRBJ1-1, with a tentative D call TRBD1 (5 bases). CDR3 length: 16 residues. The germline gives CDR1 SGHAT, CDR2 FQNNGV. Trimming stripped 3 bases from V and 5 bases from J, with 19 bases between. The CDR3 spells CASSFWQGRGYTEAFF. In DNA form, the CDR3 reads TGTGCCAGCAGCTTTTGGCAGGGTCGTGGTTATACTGAAGCTTTCTTT.

J is TRBJ2-3 and V is TRBV5-1; TRBD1 matches at 8 bases. CDR1 and CDR2 from the germline V gene are SGHRS and YFSETQ. This CDR3 is built from 15 residues. J was trimmed by 1 base and V by 6 bases; bases with no gene match: 7. CDR3 protein: CASTTAGQGTDTQYF. The CDR3 coding sequence is TGCGCCAGCACCACGGCGGGACAGGGCACAGATACGCAGTATTTT.

V and J are TRBV4-1 and TRBJ2-3; 11 nucleotides align to TRBD2. Trimming at V came to 8 bases and at J to 0 bases, leaving 7 bases not matched to a gene. This CDR3 is 16 amino acids long. The V gene's germline CDR1 is MGHRA and CDR2 YSYEKL. The DNA for the CDR3 is TGCGCCAGCCGCGAAAGACTAGCGGGGAGCACAGATACGCAGTATTTT. Translation: CASRERLAGSTDTQYF.

V and J are TRBV6-5 and TRBJ2-4; D perhaps matches TRBD1 (6 bases). The CDR3 consists of 15 residues. Germline V gene sequence: CDR1 MNHEY, CDR2 SVGAGI. V was clipped by 0 bases and J by 0 bases, with 6 bases between them. The CDR3 region has the DNA TGTGCCAGCAGTTACTCGACAGGAGCCAAAAACATTCAGTACTTC. Translating it yields CASSYSTGAKNIQYF.

The chain has TRBV4-1 and TRBJ1-2, with no clear D. Germline V gene lookup returns CDR1 MGHRA and CDR2 YSYEKL. The CDR3 runs to 17 residues. The V gene lost 0 bases and the J gene lost 0 bases, with 14 bases spanning the gap. The CDR3 bases are TGCGCCAGCAGCCAAGATCTGGGTGGAACAGCTAACTATGGCTACACCTTC. Its protein product is CASSQDLGGTANYGYTF.

V and J are TRBV9 and TRBJ2-5; D uncertain. Per the germline V gene, CDR1 is SGDLS and CDR2 is YYNGEE. Deletions cut 0 bases from V and 2 bases from J, with 11 bases between. The CDR3 runs to 15 residues. CDR3: CASSVDPGRQETQYF. As DNA, the CDR3 is TGTGCCAGCAGCGTAGATCCGGGTCGGCAAGAGACCCAGTACTTC.

This chain joins TRBV2 and TRBJ1-6; D remains unclear. Trimming shortened V by 6 bases and J by 0 bases, and 9 bases separated the two germline ends. The germline CDR1 and CDR2 sequences are SNHLY and FYNNEI. The CDR3 runs to 15 residues. CDR3 nucleotides: TGTGCCAGCAGAGGAGGAAGCTCCTATAATTCACCCCTCCACTTT. Its translation: CASRGGSSYNSPLHF. Combining the CDR3 with reference TRBV2 and TRBJ1-6 gives the whole variable domain EPEVTQTPSHQVTQMGQEVILRCVPISNHLYFYWYRQILGQKVEFLVSFYNNEISEKSEIFDDQFSVERPDGSNFTLKIRSTKLEDSAMYFCASRGGSSYNSPLHFGNGTRLTVT.

The genes are TRBV4-2 and TRBJ1-4; 7 bases are shared with TRBD1. V shed 2 bases and J 5 bases; nucleotides not matched to a gene: 2. CDR1 is LGHNA and CDR2 is YNFKEQ in the germline V gene. This CDR3 is 14 amino acids long. This chain's CDR3 is CASSQTTGNEKLFF. The CDR3 nucleotides read TGTGCCAGCAGCCAAACGACAGGGAATGAAAAACTGTTTTTT.

This sequence joins TRBV5-4 and TRBJ1-1, with TRBD1 identical over 7 bases. The CDR3 has 13 residues. Per the germline V gene, CDR1 is SGHNT and CDR2 is YYREEE (reference sequence). The V gene end was trimmed by 9 bases and the J gene end by 1 base; junction bases not matched to a gene: 6. Here the CDR3 reads CATGTAPNTEAFF. In DNA form, the CDR3 reads TGTGCCACTGGGACAGCGCCGAACACTGAAGCTTTCTTT.

The J gene is TRBJ1-3, the V gene TRBV5-1, with unresolved D. V lost 0 bases to trimming and J lost 3 bases, with 13 bases between them. The CDR3 runs to 16 residues. CDR1 SGHRS and CDR2 YFSETQ come from the germline V gene. CDR3 in DNA: TGCGCCAGCAGCTTGGCCAACTCGCTTGGTGGAAACACCATATATTTT. Translated, it gives CASSLANSLGGNTIYF.

The V and J genes are TRBV6-8 and TRBJ2-1; possibly TRBD1 for D (5 bases). The germline V gene has CDR1 MNHGY and CDR2 SAAAGT. The CDR3 contains 17 residues. Trimming removed 4 bases at V and 7 bases at J, with 23 bases between. The CDR3 DNA reads TGTGCCAGCAGTTTTGCCGAAAGGGGATTTGTGAGAAATGAGCAGTTCTTC. It is translated as CASSFAERGFVRNEQFF.